Each of the 32 T cell receptor beta chains below was sequenced from the same sample in a study of blood T cell repertoires in COVID-19 (dated by TCRdb to 2020 to 2022). The protocol used for the library was the immunoSEQ multiplex PCR assay. This is the immuneACCESS table as TCRdb keeps it, with only in-frame sequences that have V and J called. A part of the clones is gone; compared with another copy, unresolved V genes explain less than half, and the rest is unexplained. The sample table lists fewer than 350,000 clones, 75% to 90% of them with a count of one. Roughly 4.8% of the sample lies in the top ten. Sequenced material: peripheral blood. These receptors were collected from a man aged 35-49 years with acute or convalescent COVID-19.

The V and J genes are TRBV5-6 and TRBJ2-6; maybe TRBD1 (6 bases). With 1 base removed from V and 1 base from J, the gap between germline ends came to 15 bases. The CDR3 spans 18 residues. CDR1 SGHDT and CDR2 YYEEEE come from the germline V gene. The CDR3 spells CASSLSFQGKSGANVLTF. As DNA, the CDR3 is TGTGCCAGCAGCTTGTCTTTCCAGGGGAAATCTGGGGCCAACGTCCTGACTTTC.

This clone turned up a few times. V usage is TRBV7-3 and J usage is TRBJ2-7; 9 bases are shared with TRBD2. Trimming at V came to 4 bases and at J to 2 bases, leaving 0 bases not matched to a gene. Germline lookup yields CDR1 SGHTA and CDR2 FQGTGA. This CDR3 comprises 13 residues. The CDR3 loop is CASSSSGTYEQYF. DNA for the CDR3: TGTGCCAGCAGCTCTAGCGGGACCTACGAGCAGTACTTC.

This clone has more than one count but fewer than ten. The chain is built from TRBV7-2 and TRBJ1-2; D is ambiguous. Germline-derived CDR1 and CDR2 are SGHTA and FQGNSA. The V end was cut by 3 bases, the J end by 4 bases, with 9 bases between. The CDR3 runs 13 residues. CDR3 amino acids: CASSLSGLYGYTF. DNA of the CDR3: TGTGCCAGCAGCTTGTCAGGACTCTATGGCTACACCTTC.

This chain uses TRBV2 with TRBJ2-6, with 11 bases that match TRBD1. The V gene's germline CDR1 is SNHLY and CDR2 FYNNEI. The CDR3 has 17 residues. Trimming cost V 6 bases and J 0 bases; bases outside gene matches: 4. The CDR3 coding sequence is TGTGCCAGCAGCCGGACAGGGGGCGGCTCTGGGGCCAACGTCCTGACTTTC. Protein product: CASSRTGGGSGANVLTF.

V usage is TRBV2 and J usage is TRBJ1-1, with 7 nucleotides matching TRBD1. Germline V gene data show CDR1 as SNHLY and CDR2 as FYNNEI. The length of the CDR3 is 16 residues. After removal of 5 bases from V and 0 bases from J, the junction contained 9 bases not matched to a gene. The CDR3 nucleotides read TGTGCCAGCAGTTACTCCGGGACAGCGGTGAACACTGAAGCTTTCTTT. Amino acid sequence: CASSYSGTAVNTEAFF.

The chain joins TRBV7-9 to TRBJ1-2; 7 bases match TRBD1. CDR1 SEHNR and CDR2 FQNEAQ come from the germline V gene (reference sequence). V lost 5 bases and J lost 6; bases outside the gene matches: 12. CDR3 size: 15 residues. The CDR3 DNA follows: TGTGCCAGCAGCACCGGGGCAGGGGGGAAGGATGGCTACACCTTC. Its translation is CASSTGAGGKDGYTF.

The chain employs TRBV5-1 and TRBJ1-4; D is uncertain. CDR1 and CDR2 (germline): SGHRS, YFSETQ. The CDR3 is 15 residues long. Trimming left V 0 bases short and J 7 bases short, with 13 bases between. This CDR3 reads CASSLDEGRGEKLFF. The CDR3 DNA is TGCGCCAGCAGCTTGGATGAAGGGAGAGGTGAAAAACTGTTTTTT.

This clone was detected once. The chain employs TRBV13 and TRBJ2-7; D is perhaps TRBD2 (6 bases). V was shortened by 4 bases and J by 3 bases, with 16 bases between the two germline ends. Germline CDR1 is PRHDT and CDR2 is FYEKMQ (reference sequence). The CDR3 contains 15 residues. The CDR3 is CASSSRQWGDYEQYF. The DNA for the CDR3 is TGTGCCAGCAGCTCACGACAGTGGGGGGACTACGAGCAGTACTTC.

V gene TRBV5-5 combines with J gene TRBJ1-2; weak D call: TRBD1 (6 bases). The ends were cut back, 0 bases at V and 3 bases at J, with 15 bases in the middle. Germline V gene lookup returns CDR1 SGHKS and CDR2 YYEKEE (reference sequence). The CDR3 spans 16 residues. The CDR3 region is CASSLATGRVDYGYTF. Here the CDR3 DNA reads TGTGCCAGCAGCTTGGCCACAGGGAGAGTTGACTATGGCTACACCTTC.

The chain recombines TRBV30 with TRBJ1-2, with D unresolved. Trimming left V 2 bases short and J 0 bases short, with 10 bases between. The CDR3 covers 14 residues. Germline CDR1 GTSNPN, CDR2 SVGIG (reference sequence). The CDR3 nucleotides read TGTGCCTGGAGTTGGTCCGGGTCTAACTATGGCTACACCTTC. Its translation is CAWSWSGSNYGYTF.

This clone was seen only once. This sequence joins TRBV12-3 or TRBV12-4 and TRBJ1-1; a possible D gene is TRBD1 (6 bases). V lost 6 bases and J 1 base, leaving 9 bases between the germline ends. The CDR3 is 13 residues long. As DNA, the CDR3 is TGTGCCAGCAGACGAGGGGGGAACACTGAAGCTTTCTTT. Translation: CASRRGGNTEAFF.

This clone has a single count. The rearrangement uses TRBV6-5 and TRBJ1-3; the D gene is possibly TRBD1 (5 bases). CDR1 and CDR2 from the germline V gene are MNHEY and SVGAGI. The V end was cut by 7 bases, the J end by 3 bases, with 13 bases between. The length of the CDR3 is 14 residues. The CDR3 DNA sequence: TGTGCCAGCACCACGGGGGGGGGTGGAAACACCATATATTTT. This translates into CASTTGGGGNTIYF.

The chain combines TRBV27 with TRBJ1-2, with TRBD1 identical over 9 bases. Germline CDR1 reads MNHEY; CDR2 reads SMNVEV (reference sequence). V gave up 4 bases and J gave up 7 bases; unmatched junction bases: 10. The length of the CDR3 is 15 residues. CDR3: CASSWMTGGTTGYTF. In nucleotides, the CDR3 is TGTGCCAGCAGTTGGATGACAGGGGGAACTACTGGCTACACCTTC.

CDR3 bases: TGTGCCAGCAGATCGACAGTTTATAATTCACCCCTCCACTTT. As protein: CASRSTVYNSPLHF. V and J are TRBV2 and TRBJ1-6, with D tentatively TRBD1 (5 bases). Trimming took 6 bases from V and 4 from J, leaving 10 bases between them. Germline V gene lookup returns CDR1 SNHLY and CDR2 FYNNEI. The CDR3 runs to 14 residues.

This clone has a single count. The chain couples TRBV14 to TRBJ1-3, with TRBD1 matching 7 bases. The V segment lost 4 bases and the J segment 1 base; nucleotides outside the gene matches: 4. This CDR3 is built from 15 residues. The germline V gene has CDR1 SGHDN and CDR2 FVKESK. The CDR3 is CASSRSTGSGNTIYF. CDR3 sequence (DNA): TGTGCCAGCAGCCGCTCGACAGGGTCTGGAAACACCATATATTTT.

The gene calls are TRBV24-1 and TRBJ1-2; 7 bases line up with TRBD1. V was clipped by 4 bases and J by 8 bases; unmatched bases: 15. The CDR3 runs 16 residues. Germline assignment: CDR1 KGHDR and CDR2 SFDVKD. CDR3 amino acids: CATSDHRQGITGGYTF. CDR3 nucleotides: TGTGCCACCAGTGACCATCGACAGGGAATTACAGGGGGCTACACCTTC.

The chain is built from TRBV10-3 and TRBJ2-1; D is unresolved. The V end was cut by 3 bases, the J end by 2 bases, with 11 bases between. The CDR3 runs to 15 residues. The germline CDR1 and CDR2 sequences are ENHRY and SYGVKD. In DNA form, the CDR3 reads TGTGCCATCAGTGATCGCAACAGACCCTACAATGAGCAGTTCTTC. Translating gives CAISDRNRPYNEQFF.

The CDR3 reads CASSRAQGERGANVLTF. CDR3 DNA: TGTGCCAGCAGCCGTGCACAGGGTGAAAGGGGGGCCAACGTCCTGACTTTC. The chain has TRBV5-4 and TRBJ2-6; possible D gene TRBD1, 6 bases. The CDR3 length is 17 residues. Germline V CDR1 and CDR2: SGHNT, YYREEE (reference sequence). Between the trimmed V and J ends, which lost 4 bases and 4 bases, there was a span of 18 bases.

CDR3 residues: CASSYDLDSYEQYF. As DNA, the CDR3 is TGTGCCAGCAGTTATGATTTGGACAGCTACGAGCAGTACTTC. The rearrangement joins TRBV6-2 or TRBV6-3 to TRBJ2-7; TRBD1 might be the D (6 bases). The CDR3 sequence is 14 residues long. Trimming pared 3 bases from V and 3 bases from J, leaving 12 bases between. The germline V gene encodes CDR1 MNHEY and CDR2 SVGEGT.

In its sample, this clone was seen once. The J gene is TRBJ2-7, the V gene TRBV5-4; 8 nucleotides match TRBD1. The CDR3 loop spans 14 amino acids. Trimming took 3 bases from V and 7 from J; bases not matched to a gene: 9. The germline V gene encodes CDR1 SGHNT and CDR2 YYREEE (reference sequence). The CDR3 DNA follows: TGTGCCAGCAGCTCCGGTCAGGGGGCGAGGGAGCAGTACTTC. Amino acid sequence: CASSSGQGAREQYF.

The rearrangement uses TRBV5-1 and TRBJ1-2, with D possibly TRBD1 on 6 matching bases. Trimming took off 1 base at V and 0 bases at J, with 13 bases between the two ends. Germline values: CDR1 SGHRS, CDR2 YFSETQ. The CDR3 consists of 16 residues. The CDR3 DNA reads as TGCGCCAGCAGCTTGATTTCGGACAGCACTAACTATGGCTACACCTTC. This codes for CASSLISDSTNYGYTF. The full variable domain, rest sourced from reference TRBV5-1 and TRBJ1-2, is KAGVTQTPRYLIKTRGQQVTLSCSPISGHRSVSWYQQTPGQGLQFLFEYFSETQRNKGNFPGRFSGRQFSNSRSEMNVSTLELGDSALYLCASSLISDSTNYGYTFGSGTRLTVV.

The chain recombines TRBV10-3 with TRBJ2-1, with D perhaps matching TRBD1 (6 bases). This CDR3 is 14 amino acids long. Trimming removed 4 bases from V and 9 bases from J, with 16 bases in between. The germline V gene encodes CDR1 ENHRY and CDR2 SYGVKD. In DNA form, the CDR3 reads TGTGCCATCAGTGTAGCAGGGAAGGACAGTGAGCAGTTCTTC. Its protein product is CAISVAGKDSEQFF.

The rearrangement uses TRBV5-1 and TRBJ1-1, with D possibly matching TRBD1 (5 bases). The germline CDR1 and CDR2 sequences are SGHRS and YFSETQ. V was pared by 2 bases and J by 7 bases, with 9 bases between. The CDR3 is 12 residues long. Here the CDR3 DNA reads TGCGCCAGCAGCTTAGTAGGGGTTGAAGCTTTCTTT. Amino acid sequence: CASSLVGVEAFF.

The chain joins TRBV6-5 to TRBJ2-1, with 9 bases aligning to TRBD2. This CDR3 contains 16 residues. V lost 4 bases to trimming and J lost 4 bases; unmatched junction nucleotides: 8. CDR1 MNHEY and CDR2 SVGAGI come from the germline V gene. This CDR3 reads CASSSLSGGAYNEQFF. CDR3 DNA: TGTGCCAGCAGTTCCCTTAGCGGGGGAGCTTACAATGAGCAGTTCTTC.

This chain joins TRBV14 and TRBJ1-5; weak D call: TRBD1 (6 bases). Trimming pared 4 bases from V and 3 bases from J, leaving 13 bases between. Germline values: CDR1 SGHDN, CDR2 FVKESK. CDR3 length: 15 residues. This chain's CDR3 is CASSRDKSTNQPQHF. As DNA, the CDR3 is TGTGCCAGCAGCCGGGACAAAAGTACCAATCAGCCCCAGCATTTT.

The chain carries TRBV6-6 and TRBJ2-3; TRBD2 agrees at 9 bases. The CDR3 consists of 16 residues. V dropped 0 bases and J dropped 5; count of bases not matched to a gene: 6. The germline V gene has CDR1 MNHNY and CDR2 SVGAGI (reference sequence). CDR3: CASSYSARGGQDTQYF. The CDR3 bases are TGTGCCAGCAGTTACTCGGCGCGGGGGGGCCAAGATACGCAGTATTTT.

The chain links TRBV9 to TRBJ1-1; D remains ambiguous. The V and J ends lost 0 bases and 1 base respectively, with 7 bases between them. The CDR3 totals 14 residues. Germline assignment: CDR1 SGDLS and CDR2 YYNGEE. Here the CDR3 DNA reads TGTGCCAGCAGCGTAGGTTCTTGGAACACTGAAGCTTTCTTT. This encodes CASSVGSWNTEAFF.

V usage is TRBV2 and J usage is TRBJ1-1, with TRBD1 matching 10 bases. Unmatched junction bases numbered 4, after V lost 5 bases and J lost 1 base. The CDR3 loop spans 15 amino acids. The germline V gene has CDR1 SNHLY and CDR2 FYNNEI. The CDR3 is CASSKGQGGNTEAFF. The CDR3 region has the DNA TGTGCCAGCAGTAAAGGACAGGGGGGGAACACTGAAGCTTTCTTT.

This sequence joins TRBV2 and TRBJ1-5, with D maybe TRBD1 (6 bases). CDR1 is SNHLY, CDR2 FYNNEI, per germline. V lost 2 bases, J lost 0 bases, and 8 bases lay in between. The CDR3 consists of 15 residues. CDR3 DNA sequence: TGTGCCAGCAGTGAACGACAGGCTAGCAATCAGCCCCAGCATTTT. Translation: CASSERQASNQPQHF.

This chain's CDR3 is CASSDSRRGTGYTF. Here the CDR3 DNA reads TGTGCCAGCAGTGACTCGAGGAGGGGCACTGGCTACACCTTC. The V gene is TRBV6-4, the J gene TRBJ1-2; the D gene is possibly TRBD1 (5 bases). CDR1 and CDR2 from the germline V gene are MRHNA and SNTAGT. CDR3 length: 14 amino acids. V was trimmed by 0 bases and J by 7 bases, leaving 12 bases between them.

The chain employs TRBV5-1 and TRBJ1-2, with D possibly matching TRBD1 (5 bases). Germline CDR1 is SGHRS and CDR2 is YFSETQ. V was shortened by 4 bases and J by 0 bases, with 13 bases between the two germline ends. The CDR3 loop spans 15 amino acids. The CDR3 protein is CASSPNRPSNYGYTF. In nucleotides, the CDR3 is TGCGCCAGCAGCCCTAACAGGCCATCTAACTATGGCTACACCTTC.

The rearrangement uses TRBV24-1 and TRBJ2-3; D call uncertain. This CDR3 spans 18 amino acids. Germline V CDR1 and CDR2: KGHDR, SFDVKD. Trimming shortened V by 7 bases and J by 2 bases, and 24 bases separated the two germline ends. CDR3 region: CATSALLAARNNTDTQYF. CDR3 DNA: TGTGCCACCAGCGCCCTCTTAGCAGCGCGTAACAACACAGATACGCAGTATTTT.